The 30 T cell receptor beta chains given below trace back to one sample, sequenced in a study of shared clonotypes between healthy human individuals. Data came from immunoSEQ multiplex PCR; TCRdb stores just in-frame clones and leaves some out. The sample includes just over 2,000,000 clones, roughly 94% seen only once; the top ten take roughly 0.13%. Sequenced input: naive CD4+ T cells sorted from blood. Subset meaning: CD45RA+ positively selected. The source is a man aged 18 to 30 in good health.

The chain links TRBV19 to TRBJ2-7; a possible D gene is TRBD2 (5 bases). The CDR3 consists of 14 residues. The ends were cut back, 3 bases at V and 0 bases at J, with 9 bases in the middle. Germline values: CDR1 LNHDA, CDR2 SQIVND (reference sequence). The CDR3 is CASSIGIISYEQYF. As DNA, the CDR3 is TGTGCCAGTAGTATCGGGATTATCTCCTACGAGCAGTACTTC.

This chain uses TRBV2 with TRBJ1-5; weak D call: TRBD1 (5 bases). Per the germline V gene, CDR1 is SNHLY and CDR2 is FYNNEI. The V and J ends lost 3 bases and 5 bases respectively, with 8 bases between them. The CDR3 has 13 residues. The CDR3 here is CASSEGQDQPQHF. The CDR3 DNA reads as TGTGCCAGCAGTGAGGGGCAGGATCAGCCCCAGCATTTT.

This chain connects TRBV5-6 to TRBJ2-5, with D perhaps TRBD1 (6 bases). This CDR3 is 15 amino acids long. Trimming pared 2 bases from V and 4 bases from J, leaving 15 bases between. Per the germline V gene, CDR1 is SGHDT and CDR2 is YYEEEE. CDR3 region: CASSLPQGGIETQYF. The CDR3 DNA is TGTGCCAGCAGCTTACCACAGGGTGGGATAGAGACCCAGTACTTC.

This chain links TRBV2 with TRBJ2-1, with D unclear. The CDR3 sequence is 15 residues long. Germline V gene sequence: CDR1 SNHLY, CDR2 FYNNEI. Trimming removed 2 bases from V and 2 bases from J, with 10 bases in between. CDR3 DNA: TGTGCCAGCAGTGAATACGGGTTTACCTACAATGAGCAGTTCTTC. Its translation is CASSEYGFTYNEQFF.

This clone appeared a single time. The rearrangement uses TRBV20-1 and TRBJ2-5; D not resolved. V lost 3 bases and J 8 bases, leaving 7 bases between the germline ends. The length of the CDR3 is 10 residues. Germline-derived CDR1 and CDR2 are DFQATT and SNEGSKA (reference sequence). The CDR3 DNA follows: TGCAGTGCTAGTACGGCCACCCAGTACTTC. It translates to CSASTATQYF.

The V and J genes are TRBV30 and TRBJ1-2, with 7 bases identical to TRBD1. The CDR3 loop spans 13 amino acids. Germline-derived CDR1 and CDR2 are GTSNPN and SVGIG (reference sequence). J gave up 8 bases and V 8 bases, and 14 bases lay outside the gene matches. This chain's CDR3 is CAREGANRGGYTF. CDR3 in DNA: TGTGCCAGGGAGGGGGCCAATAGAGGAGGCTACACCTTC.

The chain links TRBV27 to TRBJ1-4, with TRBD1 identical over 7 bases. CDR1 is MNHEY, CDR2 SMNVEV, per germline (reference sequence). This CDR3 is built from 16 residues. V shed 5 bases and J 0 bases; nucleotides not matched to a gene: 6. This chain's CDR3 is CASSTIGGSTNEKLFF. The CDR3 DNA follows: TGTGCCAGCAGTACGATAGGGGGCTCAACTAATGAAAAACTGTTTTTT. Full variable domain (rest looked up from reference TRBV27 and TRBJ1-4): EAQVTQNPRYLITVTGKKLTVTCSQNMNHEYMSWYRQDPGLGLRQIYYSMNVEVTDKGDVPEGYKVSRKEKRNFPLILESPSPNQTSLYFCASSTIGGSTNEKLFFGSGTQLSVL.

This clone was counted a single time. CDR3 residues: CASSLTMGRTTGANVLTF. CDR3 nucleotides: TGTGCCAGCAGTTTAACGATGGGACGGACGACAGGGGCCAACGTCCTGACTTTC. The rearrangement uses TRBV28 and TRBJ2-6; D assignment may be TRBD1 or TRBD2 (5 bases each). Deletions cut 2 bases from V and 4 bases from J, with 18 bases between. The CDR3 sequence is 18 residues long. Germline CDR1 reads MDHEN; CDR2 reads SYDVKM.

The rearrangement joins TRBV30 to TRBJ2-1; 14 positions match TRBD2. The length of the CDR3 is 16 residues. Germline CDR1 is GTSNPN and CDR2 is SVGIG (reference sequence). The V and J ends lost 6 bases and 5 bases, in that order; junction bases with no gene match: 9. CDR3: CACSETSGRAHNEQFF. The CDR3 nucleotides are TGTGCCTGCTCGGAGACTAGCGGGAGGGCCCACAATGAGCAGTTCTTC.

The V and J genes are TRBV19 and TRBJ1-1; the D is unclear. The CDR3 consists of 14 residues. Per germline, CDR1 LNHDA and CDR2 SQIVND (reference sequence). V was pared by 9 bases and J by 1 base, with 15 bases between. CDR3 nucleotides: TGTGCCAGCAAAACCCAGACCGGGAACACTGAAGCTTTCTTT. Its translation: CASKTQTGNTEAFF.

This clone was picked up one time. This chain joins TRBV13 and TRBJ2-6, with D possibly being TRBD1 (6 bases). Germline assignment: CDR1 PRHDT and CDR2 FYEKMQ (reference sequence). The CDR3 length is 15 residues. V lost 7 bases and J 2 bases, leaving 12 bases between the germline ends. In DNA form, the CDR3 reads TGTGCCAGCACCCCCGAGGGGGCTGGGGCCAACGTCCTGACTTTC. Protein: CASTPEGAGANVLTF.

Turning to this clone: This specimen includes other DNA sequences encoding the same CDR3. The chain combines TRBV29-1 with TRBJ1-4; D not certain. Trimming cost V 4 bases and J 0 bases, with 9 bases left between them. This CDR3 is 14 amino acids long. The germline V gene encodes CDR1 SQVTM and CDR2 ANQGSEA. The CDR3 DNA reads TGCAGCGTTGGGGAAGGAACAACTAATGAAAAACTGTTTTTT. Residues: CSVGEGTTNEKLFF.

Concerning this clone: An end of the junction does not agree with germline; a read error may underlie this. This CDR3 reads CASSYSGTDYQPQHF. As DNA, the CDR3 is TGTGCCAGCAGCTACTCCGGGACAGATTATCAGCCCCAGCATTTT. The chain is built from TRBV6-5 and TRBJ1-5; 7 nucleotides agree with TRBD1. The CDR3 covers 15 residues. Germline-derived CDR1 and CDR2 are MNHEY and SVGAGI.

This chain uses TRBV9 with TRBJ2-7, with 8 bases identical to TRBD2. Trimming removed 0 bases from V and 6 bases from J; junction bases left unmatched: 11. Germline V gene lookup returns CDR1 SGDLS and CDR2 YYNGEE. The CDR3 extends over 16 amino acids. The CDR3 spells CASSVGFGRADGEQYF. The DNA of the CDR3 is TGTGCCAGCAGCGTAGGATTCGGGAGGGCCGACGGCGAGCAGTACTTC.

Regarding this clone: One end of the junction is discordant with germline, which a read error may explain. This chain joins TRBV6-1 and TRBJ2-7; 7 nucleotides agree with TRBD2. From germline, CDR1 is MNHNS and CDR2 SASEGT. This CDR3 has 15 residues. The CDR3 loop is CASSEWTSTSSEQYF. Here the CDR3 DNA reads TGTGCCAGCAGTGAATGGACTAGTACGTCCTCCGAGCAGTACTTC.

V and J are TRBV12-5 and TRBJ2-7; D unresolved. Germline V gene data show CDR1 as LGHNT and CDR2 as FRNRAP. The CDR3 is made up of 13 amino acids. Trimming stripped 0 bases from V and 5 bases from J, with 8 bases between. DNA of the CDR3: TGTGCTAGTGGTTTGGTACCTTTGGACGAGCAGTACTTC. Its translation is CASGLVPLDEQYF.

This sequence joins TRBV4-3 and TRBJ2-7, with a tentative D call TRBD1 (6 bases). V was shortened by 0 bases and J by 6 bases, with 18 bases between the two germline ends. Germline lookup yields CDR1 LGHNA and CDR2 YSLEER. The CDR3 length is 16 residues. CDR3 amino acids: CASSQDYLGAGGEQYF. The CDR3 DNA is TGCGCCAGCAGCCAAGATTACCTGGGGGCTGGTGGCGAGCAGTACTTC.

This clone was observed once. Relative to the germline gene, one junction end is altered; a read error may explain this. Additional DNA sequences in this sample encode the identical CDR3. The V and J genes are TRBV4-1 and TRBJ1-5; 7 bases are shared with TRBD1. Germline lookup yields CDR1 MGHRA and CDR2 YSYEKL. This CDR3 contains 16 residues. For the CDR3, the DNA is TGCGCCAGCAGATCATTCCAGGGGGGAAGCAATCAACCCCAGCATTTT. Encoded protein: CASRSFQGGSNQPQHF.

This chain's CDR3 is CASSLSGGASTLHF. CDR3 sequence (DNA): TGTGCCAGCAGCTTATCGGGGGGCGCATCCACCCTCCACTTT. V usage is TRBV7-6 and J usage is TRBJ1-6; D is perhaps TRBD1 (6 bases). The germline gives CDR1 SGHVS, CDR2 FNYEAQ. V was shortened by 2 bases and J by 14 bases, with 16 bases between the two germline ends. The CDR3 sequence is 14 residues long.

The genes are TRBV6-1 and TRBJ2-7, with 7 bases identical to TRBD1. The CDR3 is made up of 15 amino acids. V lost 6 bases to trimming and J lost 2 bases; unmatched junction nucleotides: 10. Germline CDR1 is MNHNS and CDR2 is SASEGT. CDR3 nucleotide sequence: TGTGCCAGCAGGGTACAGGGGCGACCTACCTACGAGCAGTACTTC. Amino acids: CASRVQGRPTYEQYF.

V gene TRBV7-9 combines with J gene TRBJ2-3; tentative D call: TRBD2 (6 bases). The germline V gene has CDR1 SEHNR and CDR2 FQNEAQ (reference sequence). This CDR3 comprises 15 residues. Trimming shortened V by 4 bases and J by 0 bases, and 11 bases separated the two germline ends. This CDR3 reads CASSSREPSTDTQYF. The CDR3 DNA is TGTGCCAGCAGCTCCCGGGAGCCCAGCACAGATACGCAGTATTTT.

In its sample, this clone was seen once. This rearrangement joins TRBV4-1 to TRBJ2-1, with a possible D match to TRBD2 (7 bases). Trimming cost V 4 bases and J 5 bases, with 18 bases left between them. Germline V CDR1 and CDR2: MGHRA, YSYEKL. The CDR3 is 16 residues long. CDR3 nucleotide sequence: TGCGCCAGCAGCCTCTTAGGCGGGGGCACTCACAATGAGCAGTTCTTC. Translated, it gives CASSLLGGGTHNEQFF.

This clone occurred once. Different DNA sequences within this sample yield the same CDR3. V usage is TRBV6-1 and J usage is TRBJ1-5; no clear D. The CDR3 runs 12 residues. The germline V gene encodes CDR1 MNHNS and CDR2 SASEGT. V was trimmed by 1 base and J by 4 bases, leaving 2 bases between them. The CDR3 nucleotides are TGTGCCAGCAGTGAAGTAAATCAGCCCCAGCATTTT. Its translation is CASSEVNQPQHF.

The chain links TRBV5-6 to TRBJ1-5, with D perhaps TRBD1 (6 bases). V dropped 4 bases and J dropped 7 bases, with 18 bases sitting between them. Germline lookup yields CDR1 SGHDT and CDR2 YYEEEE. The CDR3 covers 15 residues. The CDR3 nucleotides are TGTGCCAGCAGCCAGGGACAACAAGAGACACAGCCCCAGCATTTT. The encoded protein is CASSQGQQETQPQHF.

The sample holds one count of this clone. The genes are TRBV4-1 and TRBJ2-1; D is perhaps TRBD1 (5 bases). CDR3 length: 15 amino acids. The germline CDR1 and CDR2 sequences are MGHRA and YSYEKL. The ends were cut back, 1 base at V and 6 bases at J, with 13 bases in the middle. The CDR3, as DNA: TGCGCCAGCAGCCAAGGTCCAGGGCGCCGCAATGAGCAGTTCTTC. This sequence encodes CASSQGPGRRNEQFF.

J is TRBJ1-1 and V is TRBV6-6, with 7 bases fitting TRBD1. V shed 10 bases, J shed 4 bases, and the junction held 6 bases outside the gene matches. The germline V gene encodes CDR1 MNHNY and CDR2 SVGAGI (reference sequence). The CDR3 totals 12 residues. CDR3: CATHRGGTEAFF. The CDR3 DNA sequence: TGTGCCACCCACAGGGGAGGCACTGAAGCTTTCTTT.

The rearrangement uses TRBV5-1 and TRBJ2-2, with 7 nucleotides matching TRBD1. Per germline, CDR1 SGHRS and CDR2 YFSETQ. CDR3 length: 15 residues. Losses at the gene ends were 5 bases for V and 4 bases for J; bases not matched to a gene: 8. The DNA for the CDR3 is TGCGCCAGCAGGCACGGGACAGATCTCACCGGGGAGCTGTTTTTT. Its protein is CASRHGTDLTGELFF.

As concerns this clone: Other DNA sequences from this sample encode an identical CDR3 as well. CDR3 coding DNA: TGTGCCATCAGTGAGGACAGGATTAATTCACCCCTCCACTTT. It yields the protein CAISEDRINSPLHF. V is TRBV10-3 and J is TRBJ1-6; a possible D gene is TRBD1 (6 bases). V lost 2 bases and J 6 bases, leaving 8 bases between the germline ends. The CDR3 extends over 14 amino acids. Germline V gene sequence: CDR1 ENHRY, CDR2 SYGVKD.

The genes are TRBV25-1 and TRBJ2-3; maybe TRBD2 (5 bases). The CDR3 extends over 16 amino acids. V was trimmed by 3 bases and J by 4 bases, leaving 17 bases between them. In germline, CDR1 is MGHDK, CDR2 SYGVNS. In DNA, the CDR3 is TGTGCCAGCAGTGATTACGCAGCGCTAGCTGCAGATACGCAGTATTTT. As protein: CASSDYAALAADTQYF.

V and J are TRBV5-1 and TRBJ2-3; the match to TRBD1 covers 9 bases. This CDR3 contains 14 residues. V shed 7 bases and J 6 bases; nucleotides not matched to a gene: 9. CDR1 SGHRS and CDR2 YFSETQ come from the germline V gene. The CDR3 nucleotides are TGCGCCAGCTATAACAGGGGGCTAATTGATACGCAGTATTTT. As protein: CASYNRGLIDTQYF.